The 9 T cell receptor beta chains below all came from one sample that was sequenced in a study of T cells of healthy individuals. TCRdb itself ran the 5' RACE reads through MiXCR, one entry per CDR3 protein. The repertoire holds 50,000 to 55,000 distinct CDR3 sequences, with approximately 15% as singletons. These receptors all come from a human donor in good health.

This chain joins TRBV5-8 and TRBJ2-1; possibly TRBD1 for D (5 bases). The ends were cut back, 4 bases at V and 5 bases at J, with 19 bases in the middle. The germline V gene encodes CDR1 SGHTS and CDR2 YDEGEE. The CDR3 is made up of 16 amino acids. CDR3 sequence (DNA): TGTGCCAGCAGCCTCTACAGGACCTCGTCGAACAATGAGCAGTTCTTC. Translated, it gives CASSLYRTSSNNEQFF.

This clonotype was seen repeatedly, ten times or more. This chain links TRBV18 with TRBJ1-1, with 7 bases fitting TRBD1. The CDR3 runs 14 residues. Per germline, CDR1 KGHSH and CDR2 LQKENI. The V and J ends lost 6 bases and 4 bases, in that order; junction bases with no gene match: 8. The CDR3, as DNA: TGTGCCAGCTCCCGACAGGGCGAGGGCACTGAAGCTTTCTTT. This encodes CASSRQGEGTEAFF.

This clonotype was seen a few times. This sequence joins TRBV6-6 and TRBJ2-2, with D hard to call. The CDR3 contains 12 residues. V was clipped by 6 bases and J by 6 bases, with 8 bases between them. Germline loops: CDR1 MNHNY, CDR2 SVGAGI (reference sequence). CDR3 sequence (DNA): TGTGCCAGCAGCAGGTCCTCCGGGGAGCTGTTTTTT. As protein: CASSRSSGELFF.

Remarks on this clonotype: A much larger clone differs from this one at a single base, so this may be a read error. The rearrangement links TRBV4-3 to TRBJ1-4; D is unclear. This CDR3 comprises 15 residues. The germline CDR1 and CDR2 sequences are LGHNA and YSLEER. DNA for the CDR3: TGCGCCAGCAGCCAAGTAGGCAGGATAAATGAAAACCTGTTTTTT. Residues: CASSQVGRINENLFF.

Comment on this clonotype: A much larger clone is a single base away; this may be a read error. The chain uses TRBV18 and TRBJ1-5; no firm D call. The CDR3 is 14 amino acids. Germline loops: CDR1 KGHSH, CDR2 LQKENI. Trimming removed 6 bases from V and 5 bases from J, with 14 bases in between. The CDR3 spells CASSGSPIDQPQHF. The CDR3 bases are TGTGCCAGCTCGGGCAGCCCCATTGATCAGCCCCAGCATTTT.

The V call is TRBV12-3 or TRBV12-4, the J call TRBJ2-1; D perhaps matches TRBD2 (6 bases). The CDR3 consists of 12 residues. Trimming pared 4 bases from V and 9 bases from J, leaving 10 bases between. The CDR3 DNA reads TGTGCCAGCAGTTACACTAGCCTTGAGCAGTTCTTC. It codes for CASSYTSLEQFF.

This chain links TRBV12-3 or TRBV12-4 with TRBJ2-5; a possible D gene is TRBD1 (6 bases). The V gene lost 4 bases and the J gene lost 2 bases, with 8 bases spanning the gap. The CDR3 has 13 residues. The CDR3 reads CASSWGTQETQYF. CDR3 DNA sequence: TGTGCCAGCAGTTGGGGGACACAAGAGACCCAGTACTTC.

This clonotype was seen ten or more times. The chain employs TRBV7-3 and TRBJ2-5, with TRBD1 matching 7 bases. The trim removed 5 bases at V and 3 bases at J, leaving 6 bases unmatched. The CDR3 spans 14 residues. CDR1 and CDR2 (germline): SGHTA, FQGTGA. The CDR3 nucleotides read TGTGCCAGCAGCACGGGACAGAAGAAAGAGACCCAGTACTTC. It is translated as CASSTGQKKETQYF.

The chain couples TRBV23-1 to TRBJ1-5; TRBD1 might be the D (5 bases). TRBV23-1 falls under the ORF class, with uncertain function. Trimming took 1 base from V and 1 from J, leaving 20 bases between them. The CDR3 is 19 residues long. The CDR3 sequence is CASSQFCPEGQGSNQPQHF. The CDR3 DNA reads TGCGCCAGCAGTCAATTTTGCCCCGAAGGACAAGGAAGCAATCAGCCCCAGCATTTT.